These 6 T cell receptor beta chains originate from one sample sequenced in a study of blood T cell repertoires in COVID-19. The data were produced by immunoSEQ multiplex PCR, yet TCRdb's version contains in-frame clones alone and is incomplete. The sample holds about 200,000 clones, approximately 84% seen once. Source material: peripheral blood. The receptors were sampled from an older woman with active or convalescent COVID-19.

The chain combines TRBV23-1 with TRBJ1-5; TRBD1 agrees at 12 bases. TRBV23-1 counts as an open reading frame of uncertain function. V was clipped by 9 bases and J by 5 bases; unmatched bases: 11. The CDR3 extends over 16 amino acids. The CDR3 is CARRWDRGPWDQPQHF. DNA of the CDR3: TGCGCCAGAAGGTGGGACAGGGGGCCTTGGGATCAGCCCCAGCATTTT.

The gene calls are TRBV7-3 and TRBJ2-2; 9 positions match TRBD2. Germline loops: CDR1 SGHTA, CDR2 FQGTGA. This CDR3 is 15 amino acids long. Trimming removed 2 bases from V and 5 bases from J; junction bases left unmatched: 3. Here the CDR3 reads CASSLAGGPTGELFF. The CDR3 DNA reads as TGTGCCAGCAGCTTAGCGGGAGGGCCTACCGGGGAGCTGTTTTTT.

The chain combines TRBV27 with TRBJ2-5; D perhaps matches TRBD2 (6 bases). V gave up 7 bases and J gave up 1 base, with 16 bases separating them. This CDR3 region has 15 residues. From germline, CDR1 is MNHEY and CDR2 SMNVEV (reference sequence). CDR3 loop: CASTLNGGPQETQYF. The CDR3 coding sequence is TGTGCCAGCACCCTTAACGGGGGACCCCAAGAGACCCAGTACTTC.

The V gene is TRBV7-3, the J gene TRBJ2-2; 8 nucleotides align to TRBD2. The CDR3 has 16 residues. Germline CDR1 reads SGHTA; CDR2 reads FQGTGA. With V trimmed by 5 bases and J by 2 bases, 7 bases remained unmatched. The CDR3 sequence: CASSPRTSRNTGELFF. CDR3 nucleotide sequence: TGTGCCAGCAGCCCCCGGACTAGCAGAAACACCGGGGAGCTGTTTTTT. Variable domain in full (rest from reference TRBV7-3 and TRBJ2-2): GAGVSQTPSNKVTEKGKYVELRCDPISGHTALYWYRQSLGQGPEFLIYFQGTGAADDSGLPNDRFFAVRPEGSVSTLKIQRTERGDSAVYLCASSPRTSRNTGELFFGEGSRLTVL.

V and J are TRBV11-3 and TRBJ2-7; 11 nucleotides agree with TRBD2. Losses at the gene ends were 6 bases for V and 6 bases for J; bases not matched to a gene: 7. Germline CDR1 is SGHNT and CDR2 is YENEEA. This CDR3 has 14 residues. CDR3 nucleotide sequence: TGTGCCAGCAGTCTTACGGGACTAGCGGCCGAGCAGTACTTC. Its translation: CASSLTGLAAEQYF.

CDR3 sequence reads: CASSSRDSLNEKLFF. Written as DNA, the CDR3 is TGTGCCAGCAGTTCCCGGGACAGCCTTAATGAAAAACTGTTTTTT. The V gene is TRBV6-6, the J gene TRBJ1-4, with TRBD1 matching 7 bases. Trimming removed 4 bases from V and 4 bases from J; junction bases left unmatched: 6. The CDR3 totals 15 residues. From germline, CDR1 is MNHNY and CDR2 SVGAGI (reference sequence).